The 20 T cell receptor beta chains below all came from one sample that was sequenced in a study of blood T cell repertoires in COVID-19. Method: immunoSEQ multiplex PCR; TCRdb's copy keeps in-frame clones and lacks some. Of some 220,000 clones listed, 84% were seen once; the top ten hold approximately 5%. Sequenced sample: peripheral blood. The source of these receptors is a woman in her fifties or sixties who had recovered from COVID-19.

The chain recombines TRBV3-1 (or the pseudogene TRBV3-2) with TRBJ2-7; TRBD2 matches at 10 bases. There are 16 residues in the CDR3. Losses at the gene ends were 1 base for V and 5 bases for J; bases not matched to a gene: 8. Germline assignment: CDR1 LGHDT and CDR2 YNNKEL (reference sequence). The CDR3: CASSQARLAGDNEQYF. CDR3 DNA sequence: TGTGCCAGCAGCCAAGCAAGGCTAGCGGGGGACAACGAGCAGTACTTC.

The chain uses TRBV19 and TRBJ2-3; D gene unclear. Germline V CDR1 and CDR2: LNHDA, SQIVND (reference sequence). CDR3 length: 13 residues. V shed 9 bases and J shed 2 bases, with 12 bases lying between them. CDR3 coding DNA: TGTGCCAGCCTCGGTACTAACACAGATACGCAGTATTTT. As protein: CASLGTNTDTQYF.

In this sample, this clone turned up a few times. The genes are TRBV25-1 and TRBJ1-1; D gene ambiguous. Germline CDR1 is MGHDK and CDR2 is SYGVNS. V was cut by 8 bases and J by 11 bases, with 24 bases left in between. CDR3 length equals 14 residues. The CDR3 loop is CASSREEGHLRAFF. DNA for the CDR3: TGTGCCAGCTCCAGAGAGGAGGGTCATCTGCGGGCTTTCTTT.

The V and J genes are TRBV2 and TRBJ1-4; 7 positions match TRBD1. From germline, CDR1 is SNHLY and CDR2 FYNNEI. V trimming: 7 bases; J trimming: 4 bases; junction bases outside the gene matches: 9. The CDR3 totals 15 residues. In DNA form, the CDR3 reads TGTGCCAGCACCCGACTGACAGGGTTTAATGAAAAACTGTTTTTT. This sequence encodes CASTRLTGFNEKLFF.

This chain uses TRBV6-5 with TRBJ2-2; TRBD1 agrees at 10 bases. The germline CDR1 and CDR2 sequences are MNHEY and SVGAGI. Trimming took 2 bases from V and 6 from J; bases not matched to a gene: 0. This CDR3 is built from 14 residues. CDR3 region: CASSYGQGAGELFF. Here the CDR3 DNA reads TGTGCCAGCAGTTACGGACAGGGGGCCGGGGAGCTGTTTTTT.

The chain couples TRBV7-3 to TRBJ2-7; 7 nucleotides line up with TRBD2. Germline CDR1 SGHTA, CDR2 FQGTGA. The CDR3 runs to 15 residues. V lost 2 bases to trimming and J lost 2 bases; unmatched junction nucleotides: 6. CDR3 sequence reads: CASSLRPSGPYEQYF. The CDR3 DNA reads as TGTGCCAGCAGCTTACGGCCTAGCGGACCCTACGAGCAGTACTTC.

The rearrangement links TRBV11-2 to TRBJ1-2; D gene ambiguous. The V end was cut by 5 bases, the J end by 2 bases, with 6 bases between. This CDR3 contains 12 residues. Looked up from germline, CDR1 is SGHAT and CDR2 is FQNNGV. CDR3 in DNA: TGTGCCAGCAGCCCCTTGAACTATGGCTACACCTTC. Translated, it gives CASSPLNYGYTF.

This chain links TRBV24-1 with TRBJ2-2, with TRBD2 as a possible D gene (6 bases). V lost 5 bases, J lost 8 bases, and 20 bases lay in between. Germline CDR1 KGHDR, CDR2 SFDVKD. The CDR3 is 16 amino acids. The CDR3 loop reads CATSGPGTPGQGELFF. The CDR3 DNA sequence: TGTGCCACCAGTGGTCCGGGGACTCCCGGGCAAGGGGAGCTGTTTTTT.

The V and J genes are TRBV27 and TRBJ2-3; no clear D. The V gene's germline CDR1 is MNHEY and CDR2 SMNVEV (reference sequence). This CDR3 region has 15 residues. V was cut by 2 bases and J by 0 bases, with 9 bases left in between. CDR3 residues: CASSLLGESTDTQYF. DNA of the CDR3: TGTGCCAGCAGTTTACTAGGCGAGAGCACAGATACGCAGTATTTT.

This clone has a handful of counts. The V gene is TRBV19, the J gene TRBJ1-5; maybe TRBD1 (5 bases). The CDR3 covers 18 residues. The V gene's germline CDR1 is LNHDA and CDR2 SQIVND (reference sequence). Trimming shortened V by 5 bases and J by 1 base, and 21 bases separated the two germline ends. The CDR3 sequence: CASSGKVTDFLSNQPQHF. CDR3 nucleotide sequence: TGTGCCAGTAGTGGAAAGGTGACAGACTTCTTGAGCAATCAGCCCCAGCATTTT.

The rearrangement links TRBV2 to TRBJ1-1; no definite D call. V dropped 5 bases and J dropped 1 base, with 8 bases sitting between them. The CDR3 is 13 amino acids. Germline V gene lookup returns CDR1 SNHLY and CDR2 FYNNEI. The CDR3 region has the DNA TGTGCCAGCAGTCCACACGAGAACACTGAAGCTTTCTTT. It yields the protein CASSPHENTEAFF.

Written as DNA, the CDR3 is TGTGCCAGCAGCCCAGGGGGTGTGGCTCGCGGGGAGCTGTTTTTT. Protein sequence: CASSPGGVARGELFF. The rearrangement uses TRBV7-3 and TRBJ2-2; TRBD1 agrees at 7 bases. The CDR3 extends over 15 amino acids. Germline V CDR1 and CDR2: SGHTA, FQGTGA. V shed 5 bases and J 7 bases; nucleotides not matched to a gene: 10.

V gene TRBV9 combines with J gene TRBJ1-6, with D tentatively TRBD1 (6 bases). This CDR3 spans 13 amino acids. The V end lost 0 bases, the J end lost 10 bases, and 8 bases lay between the germline ends. Germline assignment: CDR1 SGDLS and CDR2 YYNGEE. DNA of the CDR3: TGTGCCAGCAGCGTAGTAGGGGGATCACCCCTCCACTTT. Protein sequence: CASSVVGGSPLHF.

The J gene is TRBJ1-4, the V gene TRBV5-8; weak D call: TRBD1 (5 bases). Per the germline V gene, CDR1 is SGHTS and CDR2 is YDEGEE. The CDR3 totals 15 residues. The germline V and J ends were trimmed by 1 base and 7 bases, with 14 bases remaining between them. DNA of the CDR3: TGTGCCAGCAGCTTGCTCGGGCAGGGAGGTGAAAAACTGTTTTTT. It codes for CASSLLGQGGEKLFF.

CDR3 residues: CASSPGQGDYGYTF. In nucleotides, the CDR3 is TGTGCCAGTAGTCCGGGACAGGGAGACTATGGCTACACCTTC. The chain is built from TRBV19 and TRBJ1-2; 9 positions match TRBD1. The CDR3 sequence is 14 residues long. J was trimmed by 3 bases and V by 5 bases; bases with no gene match: 4. Germline CDR1 is LNHDA and CDR2 is SQIVND (reference sequence). The variable domain in full, with the rest retrieved from reference TRBV19 and TRBJ1-2, is DGGITQSPKYLFRKEGQNVTLSCEQNLNHDAMYWYRQDPGQGLRLIYYSQIVNDFQKGDIAEGYSVSREKKESFPLTVTSAQKNPTAFYLCASSPGQGDYGYTFGSGTRLTVV.

The rearrangement joins TRBV7-9 to TRBJ1-2; maybe TRBD1 (5 bases). CDR3 size: 11 residues. V shed 2 bases and J shed 13 bases, with 11 bases lying between them. CDR1 is SEHNR, CDR2 FQNEAQ, per germline (reference sequence). The CDR3 bases are TGTGCCAGCAGCTTACTTGGAGGGGCCACCTTC. Translating it yields CASSLLGGATF.

The gene calls are TRBV3-1 (or the pseudogene TRBV3-2) and TRBJ1-2; tentatively, D is TRBD1 (5 bases). This CDR3 spans 14 amino acids. V lost 4 bases, J lost 5 bases, and 14 bases lay in between. Germline-derived CDR1 and CDR2 are LGHDT and YNNKEL (reference sequence). The CDR3, as DNA: TGTGCCAGCAGCCCGTTCGTGGGGCTATATGGCTACACCTTC. Amino acid sequence: CASSPFVGLYGYTF.

The CDR3 region has the DNA TGTGCCAGCAGCTTAGAGGCCTACCCCGGGTCCTACAATGAGCAGTTCTTC. Encoded protein: CASSLEAYPGSYNEQFF. The chain uses TRBV11-2 and TRBJ2-1; D is ambiguous. The CDR3 totals 17 residues. V was cut by 0 bases and J by 1 base, with 13 bases left in between. CDR1 and CDR2 (germline): SGHAT, FQNNGV.

This clone was counted a single time. This chain connects TRBV3-1 (or the pseudogene TRBV3-2) to TRBJ2-2, with 12 bases that match TRBD2. Germline V gene lookup returns CDR1 LGHDT and CDR2 YNNKEL (reference sequence). The junction had 6 bases not matched to a gene; V was cut back by 3 bases and J by 7 bases. The CDR3 length is 16 residues. The CDR3 DNA follows: TGTGCCAGCAGCCACCGACTAGCGGGGGAGGGCGGGGAGCTGTTTTTT. Its protein product is CASSHRLAGEGGELFF.

V is TRBV19 and J is TRBJ1-2; no clear D gene. Germline CDR1 LNHDA, CDR2 SQIVND (reference sequence). This CDR3 is 16 amino acids long. V was clipped by 0 bases and J by 7 bases, with 18 bases between them. Here the CDR3 DNA reads TGTGCCAGTAGTATAGAGCCGGGATACGATGGGGTTGGCTACACCTTC. It yields the protein CASSIEPGYDGVGYTF.